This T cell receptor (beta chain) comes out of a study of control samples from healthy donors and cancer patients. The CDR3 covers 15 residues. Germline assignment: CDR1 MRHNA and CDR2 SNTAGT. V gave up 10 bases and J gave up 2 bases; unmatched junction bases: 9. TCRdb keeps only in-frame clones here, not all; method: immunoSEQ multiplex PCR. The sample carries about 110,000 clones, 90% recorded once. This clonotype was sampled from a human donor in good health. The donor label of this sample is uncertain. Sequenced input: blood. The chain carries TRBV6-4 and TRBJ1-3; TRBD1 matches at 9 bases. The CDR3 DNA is TGTGCCACCGCGCGGACAGGGGTGGCTGGAAACACCATATATTTT. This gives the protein CATARTGVAGNTIYF.